The 13 T cell receptor beta chains below come from one sample, sequenced in a study of T cell repertoires in cytomegalovirus infection. These receptors' antigens are unknown. TCRdb processed the reads anew with MiXCR; each CDR3 protein has one entry. The sample holds about 890,000 distinct CDR3 sequences, roughly 30% seen once. This material consisted of cultured CD8+ T cells from PBMCs, taken from culture after CMV antigen stimulation. These receptors were taken from a human donor in good health (CMV status not recorded). Some clones in this sample may be carry-over from other donors' samples.

This clonotype was picked up many times. V is TRBV12-3 or TRBV12-4 and J is TRBJ2-7; D is undetermined. The V end lost 5 bases, the J end lost 4 bases, and 9 bases lay between the germline ends. The CDR3 spans 12 residues. The CDR3 loop reads CASSLAGYEQYV. The CDR3 DNA reads as TGTGCCAGCAGTCTCGCAGGATACGAGCAGTACGTC.

This sequence joins TRBV12-3 or TRBV12-4 and TRBJ2-5; 8 bases fit TRBD2. V lost 6 bases to trimming and J lost 1 base; unmatched junction nucleotides: 10. This CDR3 contains 16 residues. CDR3 nucleotide sequence: TGTGCCAGCAGCCCGGGGGCGGGGGGCCTCCAAGAGACCCAGTACTTC. Translating it yields CASSPGAGGLQETQYF.

This clonotype was counted only a few times. V gene TRBV18 combines with J gene TRBJ1-5; 7 bases map to TRBD1. The V and J ends lost 3 bases and 3 bases, in that order; junction bases with no gene match: 2. Germline loops: CDR1 KGHSH, CDR2 LQKENI. This CDR3 is 14 amino acids long. DNA for the CDR3: TGTGCCAGCTCACCGGGACAGCACAATCAGCCCCAGCATTTT. It is translated as CASSPGQHNQPQHF.

This clonotype was counted once. The rearrangement links TRBV19 to TRBJ1-1; the D is unclear. V shed 6 bases and J shed 3 bases, with 11 bases lying between them. The CDR3 consists of 13 residues. Per the germline V gene, CDR1 is LNHDA and CDR2 is SQIVND (reference sequence). CDR3 amino acids: CASSPSRYTEAFF. The DNA of the CDR3 is TGTGCCAGTAGCCCAAGTCGGTACACTGAAGCTTTCTTT.

The sample holds a few counts of this clonotype. CDR3 coding DNA: TGTGCCAGCAGTGAGCTGGACAGTCAGGATACGCAGTATTTT. It translates to CASSELDSQDTQYF. The rearrangement uses TRBV6-1 and TRBJ2-3; possible D gene TRBD1, 6 bases. The germline V gene encodes CDR1 MNHNS and CDR2 SASEGT. V dropped 3 bases and J dropped 6 bases, with 13 bases sitting between them. This CDR3 region has 14 residues.

The chain couples TRBV2 to TRBJ1-6; possible D gene TRBD1, 5 bases. Trimming took off 5 bases at V and 10 bases at J, with 12 bases between the two ends. The germline CDR1 and CDR2 sequences are SNHLY and FYNNEI. CDR3 length: 13 amino acids. The CDR3 sequence is CASSLEQDSPLHF. CDR3 nucleotide sequence: TGTGCCAGCAGTCTAGAACAGGACTCACCCCTCCACTTT.

This clonotype appeared a few times. The chain has TRBV10-3 and TRBJ2-1; D might be TRBD2 (6 bases). Germline V gene sequence: CDR1 ENHRY, CDR2 SYGVKD. Trimming removed 6 bases from V and 5 bases from J, with 17 bases in between. The CDR3 is made up of 15 amino acids. Here the CDR3 reads CAIRDVAGRNNEQFF. The CDR3, as DNA: TGTGCCATCAGGGACGTGGCGGGGAGAAACAATGAGCAGTTCTTC.

This clonotype came up a few times. CDR3 nucleotides: TGTGCCAGCAGTGAAGCGCTTGATCAGCGGGGGTTCGATGAGCAGTTCTTC. It specifies CASSEALDQRGFDEQFF. The chain links TRBV6-1 to TRBJ2-1; TRBD2 agrees at 8 bases. The CDR3 contains 17 residues. V lost 0 bases, J lost 8 bases, and 12 bases stayed unmatched. Germline CDR1 reads MNHNS; CDR2 reads SASEGT.

A few counts support this clonotype. This rearrangement joins TRBV7-6 to TRBJ2-7; D call uncertain. CDR3 size: 12 residues. Trimming stripped 5 bases from V and 6 bases from J, with 11 bases between. Per the germline V gene, CDR1 is SGHVS and CDR2 is FNYEAQ. The CDR3 region is CASSLVQVEQYF. The CDR3 DNA reads TGTGCCAGCAGCCTGGTTCAGGTCGAGCAGTACTTC.

In this sample, this clonotype turned up many times. This chain connects TRBV7-8 to TRBJ2-1, with TRBD1 matching over 7 bases. After removal of 1 base from V and 4 bases from J, the junction contained 4 bases not matched to a gene. Germline V gene lookup returns CDR1 SGHVS and CDR2 FQNEAQ. CDR3 length equals 15 residues. In DNA, the CDR3 is TGTGCCAGCAGCTTAGGAGGGGGCCTATACAATGAGCAGTTCTTC. Translation: CASSLGGGLYNEQFF.

This clonotype was seen a handful of times. The chain uses TRBV19 and TRBJ1-4, with D uncertain. Trimming stripped 1 base from V and 8 bases from J, with 17 bases between. The CDR3 loop spans 16 amino acids. CDR1 LNHDA and CDR2 SQIVND come from the germline V gene (reference sequence). The CDR3 here is CASSIVPTRTLEKLFF. Here the CDR3 DNA reads TGTGCCAGTAGTATAGTCCCGACTCGGACCCTCGAAAAACTGTTTTTT. Combining the CDR3 with reference TRBV19 and TRBJ1-4 gives the whole variable domain DGGITQSPKYLFRKEGQNVTLSCEQNLNHDAMYWYRQDPGQGLRLIYYSQIVNDFQKGDIAEGYSVSREKKESFPLTVTSAQKNPTAFYLCASSIVPTRTLEKLFFGSGTQLSVL.

This clonotype was counted between two and nine times. V usage is TRBV7-9 and J usage is TRBJ2-2; D possibly corresponds to TRBD1 (5 bases). The CDR3 consists of 13 residues. Germline CDR1 SEHNR, CDR2 FQNEAQ (reference sequence). CDR3 region: CVPREGNTGELFF. The CDR3 bases are TGTGTCCCCAGGGAAGGGAACACCGGGGAGCTGTTTTTT.

This clonotype was picked up many times. The chain joins TRBV10-3 to TRBJ2-1; D is unresolved. Trimming stripped 10 bases from V and 6 bases from J, with 13 bases between. The CDR3 is made up of 12 amino acids. The V gene's germline CDR1 is ENHRY and CDR2 SYGVKD. The CDR3 spells CATQTPSNEQFF. DNA for the CDR3: TGTGCCACCCAGACACCTTCCAATGAGCAGTTCTTC.